These 28 T cell receptor beta chains came from one sample sequenced in a study of shared clonotypes between healthy human individuals. The assay was immunoSEQ multiplex PCR, and TCRdb's table has in-frame clones only and misses some. The sample lists millions of clones; roughly 91% were seen once. Terminally differentiated effector memory CD45RA+ cells were left out of the naive CD8 fraction, which was CD45RO-negative and positively selected for CCR7. The sample comprised naive CD8+ T cells from PBMCs. The receptors come from a man between 18 and 35 years old in good health. Some clones in this sample may be carry-over from other donors' samples.

This chain connects TRBV11-3 to TRBJ2-2; D may be TRBD1 or TRBD2 (6 bases each). V dropped 1 base and J dropped 4 bases, with 13 bases sitting between them. The CDR3 is 16 residues long. CDR1 and CDR2 (germline): SGHNT, YENEEA. The CDR3 nucleotides are TGTGCCAGCAGCTTAGGGGGCAGGGGAGGCACCGGGGAGCTGTTTTTT. As protein: CASSLGGRGGTGELFF. Supplemented by reference TRBV11-3 and TRBJ2-2, the full variable domain reads EAGVVQSPRYKIIEKKQPVAFWCNPISGHNTLYWYLQNLGQGPELLIRYENEEAVDDSQLPKDRFSAERLKGVDSTLKIQPAELGDSAVYLCASSLGGRGGTGELFFGEGSRLTVL.

V is TRBV27 and J is TRBJ1-1, with 10 bases matching TRBD1. The CDR3 totals 20 residues. Trimming at V came to 2 bases and at J to 1 base, leaving 16 bases not matched to a gene. Germline CDR1 reads MNHEY; CDR2 reads SMNVEV (reference sequence). The CDR3 DNA follows: TGTGCCAGCAGTTTAGTTTTGGGACAGGGGCCAGTTTTCAGGAACACTGAAGCTTTCTTT. Translation: CASSLVLGQGPVFRNTEAFF.

This chain connects TRBV21-1 to TRBJ2-7; TRBD2 is taken as the D call from the table, unchecked against the DNA. TRBV21-1 is an annotated pseudogene. The CDR3 sequence is 15 residues long. CDR3 protein: CASSTDSLLTYEQYF. The CDR3 DNA is TGTGCCAGCAGCACCGACTCCCTCCTGACCTACGAGCAGTACTTC.

The chain is built from TRBV5-1 and TRBJ1-1; a weak D match, TRBD1 (5 bases). V was trimmed by 8 bases and J by 2 bases, leaving 10 bases between them. The CDR3 loop spans 12 amino acids. CDR1 SGHRS and CDR2 YFSETQ come from the germline V gene. CDR3 nucleotides: TGCGCCAGTCAGGGTGGAAACACTGAAGCTTTCTTT. It codes for CASQGGNTEAFF.

V and J are TRBV27 and TRBJ2-7; D possibly corresponds to TRBD2 (6 bases). Trimming shortened V by 5 bases and J by 3 bases, and 14 bases separated the two germline ends. CDR1 and CDR2 (germline): MNHEY, SMNVEV (reference sequence). The CDR3 extends over 14 amino acids. The CDR3 DNA reads as TGTGCCAGCAGTCCCCCCGGGACTGGCTACGAGCAGTACTTC. Amino acid sequence: CASSPPGTGYEQYF.

This clone was seen once. The gene calls are TRBV27 and TRBJ1-1; D is undetermined. Germline lookup yields CDR1 MNHEY and CDR2 SMNVEV (reference sequence). V was pared by 8 bases and J by 7 bases, with 11 bases between. The CDR3 has 11 amino acids. The CDR3: CASSGLYEAFF. The CDR3 region has the DNA TGTGCCAGCTCAGGATTGTATGAAGCTTTCTTT.

The rearrangement joins TRBV6-1 to TRBJ2-7, with D perhaps matching TRBD2 (6 bases). The CDR3 has 15 amino acids. CDR1 is MNHNS and CDR2 is SASEGT in the germline V gene. V gave up 6 bases and J gave up 2 bases, with 17 bases separating them. The CDR3, as DNA: TGTGCCAGCAGCGAGGGCCCTGCGGGACCCTACGAGCAGTACTTC. Translated: CASSEGPAGPYEQYF.

The J gene is TRBJ1-2, the V gene TRBV14; 7 positions agree with TRBD1. Germline-derived CDR1 and CDR2 are SGHDN and FVKESK. The V and J ends lost 4 bases and 1 base, in that order; junction bases with no gene match: 3. The CDR3 runs to 14 residues. The CDR3 spells CASSPHRGNYGYTF. The DNA for the CDR3 is TGTGCCAGCAGCCCGCACAGGGGTAACTATGGCTACACCTTC.

V gene TRBV6-1 combines with J gene TRBJ2-2; D may be TRBD1 or TRBD2 (5 bases each). Trimming cost V 2 bases and J 5 bases, with 27 bases left between them. Germline CDR1 MNHNS, CDR2 SASEGT. The CDR3 covers 20 residues. This CDR3 reads CASSEFDGVPGTMRTGELFF. The DNA for the CDR3 is TGTGCCAGCAGTGAATTTGATGGGGTTCCCGGGACGATGAGAACCGGGGAGCTGTTTTTT.

CDR3 nucleotide sequence: TGTGCCAGCAGCTTATGGACAGGGAGCAATCAGCCCCAGCATTTT. It translates to CASSLWTGSNQPQHF. This chain links TRBV7-2 with TRBJ1-5; 8 bases match TRBD1. Trimming at V came to 2 bases and at J to 1 base, leaving 1 base not matched to a gene. CDR1 and CDR2 from the germline V gene are SGHTA and FQGNSA. The length of the CDR3 is 15 residues.

The V gene is TRBV9, the J gene TRBJ2-5, with 9 bases identical to TRBD1. The CDR3 covers 13 residues. The junction had 1 base not matched to a gene; V was cut back by 3 bases and J by 4 bases. Germline V gene sequence: CDR1 SGDLS, CDR2 YYNGEE. The CDR3 DNA reads TGTGCCAGCAGCGCGACAGGGGGAGAGACCCAGTACTTC. Encoded protein: CASSATGGETQYF.

The chain recombines TRBV28 with TRBJ2-1, with D possibly matching TRBD1 (5 bases). Germline V lookup: CDR1 MDHEN, CDR2 SYDVKM. The CDR3 contains 16 residues. V was pared by 8 bases and J by 0 bases, with 17 bases between. The CDR3 nucleotides read TGTGCCAGCGGGCGACAGAGGCGACGCTCCTACAATGAGCAGTTCTTC. Translating it yields CASGRQRRRSYNEQFF.

On this clone: Other DNA sequences within the sample encode an identical CDR3. This chain uses TRBV27 with TRBJ2-3; D is unclear. Germline V gene lookup returns CDR1 MNHEY and CDR2 SMNVEV (reference sequence). The CDR3 is made up of 12 amino acids. V shed 5 bases and J shed 1 base, with 4 bases lying between them. DNA of the CDR3: TGTGCCAGCAGTCCCGGCACAGATACGCAGTATTTT. Protein: CASSPGTDTQYF.

This chain links TRBV4-1 with TRBJ2-1; D gene ambiguous. Trimming stripped 1 base from V and 5 bases from J, with 21 bases between. CDR1 and CDR2 from the germline V gene are MGHRA and YSYEKL. This CDR3 spans 18 amino acids. CDR3 sequence: CASSQGWMAGLLDNEQFF. Written as DNA, the CDR3 is TGCGCCAGCAGCCAAGGCTGGATGGCAGGATTGTTGGACAATGAGCAGTTCTTC.

This rearrangement joins TRBV18 to TRBJ2-2, with a weak D call TRBD2 (5 bases). CDR3 length: 16 amino acids. Trimming left V 3 bases short and J 3 bases short, with 14 bases between. Germline V gene data show CDR1 as KGHSH and CDR2 as LQKENI. This CDR3 reads CASSPSRLAHTGELFF. CDR3 coding DNA: TGTGCCAGCTCACCTTCCCGGCTAGCCCACACCGGGGAGCTGTTTTTT.

This rearrangement joins TRBV5-4 to TRBJ1-2; the D is unclear. The CDR3 consists of 16 residues. The ends were cut back, 4 bases at V and 1 base at J, with 17 bases in the middle. Per the germline V gene, CDR1 is SGHNT and CDR2 is YYREEE (reference sequence). CDR3 sequence reads: CASSGEAVDFNYGYTF. In DNA, the CDR3 is TGTGCCAGCAGCGGAGAGGCAGTGGACTTTAACTATGGCTACACCTTC.

The V and J genes are TRBV4-3 and TRBJ2-1, with 7 bases identical to TRBD2. The CDR3 consists of 16 residues. Germline V gene data show CDR1 as LGHNA and CDR2 as YSLEER. V was clipped by 4 bases and J by 6 bases; unmatched bases: 12. The CDR3 loop is CASSPRDYKVGNEQFF. For the CDR3, the DNA is TGCGCCAGCAGCCCGCGGGACTATAAAGTAGGCAATGAGCAGTTCTTC.

The CDR3 sequence: CASSGPRQLTNYGYTF. CDR3 sequence (DNA): TGTGCCAGCAGCGGACCCAGACAGCTTACGAACTATGGCTACACCTTC. The chain employs TRBV9 and TRBJ1-2, with D possibly TRBD1 on 5 matching bases. Trimming stripped 3 bases from V and 2 bases from J, with 17 bases between. The CDR3 contains 16 residues. Germline CDR1 is SGDLS and CDR2 is YYNGEE.

CDR3 in DNA: TGCAGCGGTGAGCTAGCCAACTCCTACAATGAGCAGTTCTTC. Amino acid sequence: CSGELANSYNEQFF. The chain couples TRBV29-1 to TRBJ2-1, with a weak D call TRBD2 (5 bases). The ends were cut back, 7 bases at V and 0 bases at J, with 13 bases in the middle. The CDR3 totals 14 residues. Germline CDR1 is SQVTM and CDR2 is ANQGSEA.

This sequence joins TRBV7-9 and TRBJ2-7; D is uncertain. The germline V and J ends were trimmed by 5 bases and 2 bases, with 10 bases remaining between them. In germline, CDR1 is SEHNR, CDR2 FQNEAQ (reference sequence). This CDR3 has 13 residues. The CDR3 sequence is CASSLTKAYEQYF. The CDR3 DNA is TGTGCCAGCAGCCTTACGAAAGCCTACGAGCAGTACTTC.

The V and J genes are TRBV19 and TRBJ2-5, with 7 bases lining up with TRBD1. Germline assignment: CDR1 LNHDA and CDR2 SQIVND (reference sequence). V lost 4 bases to trimming and J lost 1 base; unmatched junction nucleotides: 3. The CDR3 covers 14 residues. CDR3 coding DNA: TGTGCCAGTAGTAACAGGGGCGGCCAAGAGACCCAGTACTTC. Its protein is CASSNRGGQETQYF.

This CDR3 reads CASRTSGRFLYEQYF. Here the CDR3 DNA reads TGTGCCAGCAGAACTAGCGGGAGATTCCTATACGAGCAGTACTTC. This chain joins TRBV6-1 and TRBJ2-7, with 11 bases matching TRBD2. CDR1 is MNHNS and CDR2 is SASEGT in the germline V gene. Trimming took 6 bases from V and 4 from J; bases not matched to a gene: 8. The CDR3 has 15 residues.

The genes are TRBV11-2 and TRBJ2-5, with 7 positions matching TRBD2. J was trimmed by 2 bases and V by 7 bases; bases with no gene match: 13. CDR1 and CDR2 from the germline V gene are SGHAT and FQNNGV. The CDR3 length is 16 residues. The CDR3 here is CASTGEGRPPQETQYF. The CDR3 nucleotides read TGTGCCAGCACCGGGGAGGGCCGCCCCCCTCAAGAGACCCAGTACTTC.

CDR3 DNA sequence: TGTGCCAGCAGCTTAGTTCCCAGGACCCTTAGCCACGAGCAGTACTTC. This sequence encodes CASSLVPRTLSHEQYF. This chain links TRBV11-2 with TRBJ2-7; D unclear. The V gene lost 1 base and the J gene lost 5 bases, with 18 bases spanning the gap. The CDR3 consists of 16 residues. Germline-derived CDR1 and CDR2 are SGHAT and FQNNGV.

The chain links TRBV27 to TRBJ1-4, with 8 bases matching TRBD1. The V gene's germline CDR1 is MNHEY and CDR2 SMNVEV (reference sequence). V was pared by 5 bases and J by 6 bases, with 8 bases of the junction left unmatched. This CDR3 contains 15 residues. DNA for the CDR3: TGTGCCAGCAGTCCCGGACAGGGCCTTCATGAAAAACTGTTTTTT. This gives the protein CASSPGQGLHEKLFF.

V and J are TRBV4-1 and TRBJ2-1; no reliable D call. The V and J ends lost 4 bases and 9 bases respectively, with 19 bases between them. The V gene's germline CDR1 is MGHRA and CDR2 YSYEKL. The CDR3 loop spans 15 amino acids. DNA of the CDR3: TGCGCCAGCAGCCCGGACCCTTCGGTCATGGTTGAGCAGTTCTTC. Amino acids: CASSPDPSVMVEQFF.

Here the CDR3 DNA reads TGTGCTAGTGGTTTGGGGCCAGCACTCTATGGCTACACCTTC. It specifies CASGLGPALYGYTF. This chain joins TRBV12-5 and TRBJ1-2, with D unclear. The CDR3 covers 14 residues. The germline gives CDR1 LGHNT, CDR2 FRNRAP. Trimming shortened V by 1 base and J by 4 bases, and 10 bases separated the two germline ends.

The chain has TRBV27 and TRBJ2-7, with a weak D call TRBD1 (6 bases). Between the trimmed V and J ends, which lost 0 bases and 5 bases, there was a span of 17 bases. CDR1 is MNHEY, CDR2 SMNVEV, per germline (reference sequence). The CDR3 extends over 16 amino acids. The CDR3 protein is CASSLSISTGIHEQYF. Written as DNA, the CDR3 is TGTGCCAGCAGTTTATCGATCAGTACAGGGATCCACGAGCAGTACTTC.